The 32 T cell receptor beta chains below all came from one sample that was sequenced in a study of spatial heterogeneity in lung cancer. MiXCR was run by TCRdb on the 5' RACE reads, yielding one entry per CDR3 protein. The table includes about 85,000 distinct CDR3 sequences, 15% to 20% detected once. Time point specified: sample taken at primary tumor resection. Unsorted whole RNA from tumor, nontumor lung or frozen PBMC underwent sequencing. The source material was PBMCs, sampled at surgery. The receptor set was obtained from a male donor with early-stage non-small cell lung cancer.

The rearrangement joins TRBV13 to TRBJ2-3; the D is unclear. Germline CDR1 is PRHDT and CDR2 is FYEKMQ (reference sequence). With 5 bases removed from V and 5 bases from J, the gap between germline ends came to 14 bases. This CDR3 region has 14 residues. The CDR3 reads CASSPPLVLDTQYF. The CDR3 nucleotides are TGTGCCAGCAGCCCCCCGTTAGTACTAGATACGCAGTATTTT.

This clonotype was detected only a few times. The chain carries TRBV28 and TRBJ2-4; D unclear. V was cut by 4 bases and J by 1 base, with 11 bases left in between. This CDR3 region has 15 residues. CDR1 MDHEN and CDR2 SYDVKM come from the germline V gene. The CDR3 coding sequence is TGTGCCAGCAGTTCGGTAAGGTCGGCCAAAAACATTCAGTACTTC. Protein: CASSSVRSAKNIQYF.

This clonotype showed up just a few times. The chain is built from TRBV10-3 and TRBJ1-5, with 7 bases lining up with TRBD1. This CDR3 has 17 residues. V dropped 3 bases and J dropped 2; count of bases not matched to a gene: 10. Per the germline V gene, CDR1 is ENHRY and CDR2 is SYGVKD. CDR3 sequence reads: CAISDPDRAAGNQPQHF. CDR3 in DNA: TGTGCCATCAGTGACCCTGACAGGGCGGCGGGCAATCAGCCCCAGCATTTT.

This clonotype was counted only a few times. The chain joins TRBV6-1 to TRBJ2-6; a weak D match, TRBD1 (6 bases). Germline V gives CDR1 MNHNS, CDR2 SASEGT. Trimming cost V 7 bases and J 1 base, with 8 bases left between them. The CDR3 is 14 amino acids. CDR3 sequence reads: CASTQGSGANVLTF. CDR3 DNA sequence: TGTGCCAGCACTCAGGGGTCTGGGGCCAACGTCCTGACTTTC.

This clonotype was observed at least ten times. J is TRBJ2-3 and V is TRBV5-1, with 11 bases that match TRBD2. The germline V gene has CDR1 SGHRS and CDR2 YFSETQ. CDR3 size: 16 residues. With 4 bases clipped from V and 1 base from J, the junction kept 5 bases outside the gene matches. In DNA, the CDR3 is TGCGCCAGCAGCACGCAGGGACTAGCGGGCACAGATACGCAGTATTTT. Protein sequence: CASSTQGLAGTDTQYF.

In this sample, this clonotype is medium-sized. V and J are TRBV9 and TRBJ2-1, with D perhaps matching TRBD2 (6 bases). The CDR3 is 14 residues long. Germline assignment: CDR1 SGDLS and CDR2 YYNGEE. The CDR3 DNA reads as TGTGCTTCCAGTGGGGCAGGGAGGATCGAAGAGCAGTTCTTC. Amino acid sequence: CASSGAGRIEEQFF.

The table lists this clonotype with a few counts. V and J are TRBV5-1 and TRBJ1-5; tentative D call: TRBD1 (5 bases). Trimming cost V 5 bases and J 0 bases, with 12 bases left between them. Germline CDR1 SGHRS, CDR2 YFSETQ. CDR3 size: 15 residues. Here the CDR3 DNA reads TGCGCCAGCAGAGCGACAGTCAATAGCAATCAGCCCCAGCATTTT. Protein: CASRATVNSNQPQHF.

This clonotype has more than one count but fewer than ten. A clone one base away is much larger, so this may be a read error. The chain is built from TRBV7-6 and TRBJ1-2; 8 bases are shared with TRBD1. Germline CDR1 reads SGHVS; CDR2 reads FNYEAQ. J gave up 12 bases and V 2 bases, and 11 bases lay outside the gene matches. The length of the CDR3 is 14 residues. CDR3 region: CASSLNQGAMGDTF. The CDR3 DNA is TGTGCCAGCAGCTTAAATCAGGGGGCGATGGGCGACACCTTC.

This sequence joins TRBV11-3 and TRBJ2-2; D possibly corresponds to TRBD2 (6 bases). V dropped 3 bases and J dropped 4 bases, with 6 bases sitting between them. CDR1 SGHNT and CDR2 YENEEA come from the germline V gene. The CDR3 has 13 amino acids. This CDR3 is CASSLTSTGELFF. CDR3 in DNA: TGTGCCAGCAGCTTGACTAGCACCGGGGAGCTGTTTTTT.

The chain's CDR3 is CSARGIGNEKLFF. The CDR3 DNA sequence: TGCAGTGCTAGAGGTATAGGGAATGAAAAACTGTTTTTT. The J gene is TRBJ1-4, the V gene TRBV20-1; the D is unclear. This CDR3 is built from 13 residues. Germline-derived CDR1 and CDR2 are DFQATT and SNEGSKA (reference sequence). Trimming removed 1 base at V and 5 bases at J, with 8 bases between.

This clonotype was counted at least ten times. This chain connects TRBV24-1 to TRBJ2-1, with 7 bases identical to TRBD1. Germline CDR1 and CDR2: KGHDR and SFDVKD. Trimming at V came to 7 bases and at J to 6 bases, leaving 17 bases not matched to a gene. This CDR3 spans 17 amino acids. The CDR3: CATSSPIKGASVNEQFF. Written as DNA, the CDR3 is TGTGCCACCAGCAGCCCAATCAAGGGGGCATCAGTCAATGAGCAGTTCTTC.

This chain joins TRBV2 and TRBJ2-1; D is uncertain. CDR1 SNHLY and CDR2 FYNNEI come from the germline V gene. The CDR3 spans 13 residues. Trimming removed 5 bases from V and 5 bases from J, with 10 bases in between. The DNA of the CDR3 is TGTGCCAGCAGTTGGGGTCCCGACAATGAGCAGTTCTTC. Encoded protein: CASSWGPDNEQFF.

This clonotype was seen only a few times. This chain links TRBV28 with TRBJ2-2; no clear D gene. The CDR3 runs 13 residues. Trimming took 3 bases from V and 4 from J, leaving 6 bases between them. Germline CDR1 MDHEN, CDR2 SYDVKM. The CDR3 here is CASSFQATGELFF. The DNA of the CDR3 is TGTGCCAGCAGTTTTCAGGCCACCGGGGAGCTGTTTTTT.

This chain connects TRBV6-2 or TRBV6-3 to TRBJ1-1, with D uncertain. The CDR3 consists of 16 residues. The germline V gene encodes CDR1 MNHEY and CDR2 SVGEGT. V was clipped by 4 bases and J by 4 bases, with 19 bases between them. CDR3 protein: CASSSKIRTVITEAFF. The CDR3 DNA follows: TGTGCCAGCAGTTCTAAAATTAGGACGGTCATCACTGAAGCTTTCTTT.

The table lists this clonotype with many counts. The rearrangement links TRBV4-3 to TRBJ1-3; no reliable D call. CDR1 is LGHNA and CDR2 is YSLEER in the germline V gene. V was shortened by 0 bases and J by 3 bases, with 9 bases between the two germline ends. The CDR3 is 15 amino acids. The CDR3, as DNA: TGCGCCAGCAGCCAAGAATCAACCTTTGGAAACACCATATATTTT. Its translation: CASSQESTFGNTIYF.

This clonotype was seen at least ten times. The chain is built from TRBV12-3 or TRBV12-4 and TRBJ2-3; maybe TRBD2 (5 bases). V gave up 3 bases and J gave up 4 bases, with 11 bases separating them. This CDR3 has 14 amino acids. CDR3 nucleotide sequence: TGTGCCAGCAGTTTTGTGCTAGCCTCAGATACGCAGTATTTT. This sequence encodes CASSFVLASDTQYF.

As for this clonotype: At one of its ends the junction is not consistent with the germline gene, which may arise from a read error. DNA of the CDR3: TGTGCCAGCAGCTTAGACAGTAGCACCGGGAAGCTGTTTTTT. Its protein product is CASSLDSSTGKLFF. The V call is TRBV7-2, the J call TRBJ2-2, with D tentatively TRBD2 (5 bases). The CDR3 is made up of 14 amino acids. CDR1 SGHTA and CDR2 FQGNSA come from the germline V gene. Full variable domain (remainder filled in from reference TRBV7-2 and TRBJ2-2): GAGVSQSPSNKVTEKGKDVELRCDPISGHTALYWYRQSLGQGLEFLIYFQGNSAPDKSGLPSDRFSAERTGGSVSTLTIQRTQQEDSAVYLCASSLDSSTGKLFFGEGSRLTVL.

This clonotype was recorded a few times. The chain carries TRBV4-2 and TRBJ2-1; possibly TRBD2 for D (5 bases). This CDR3 is 16 amino acids long. Germline V gene data show CDR1 as LGHNA and CDR2 as YNFKEQ. The ends were cut back, 0 bases at V and 4 bases at J, with 13 bases in the middle. The CDR3: CASSQDLPGSYNEQFF. The CDR3 region has the DNA TGTGCCAGCAGCCAAGATCTTCCGGGGTCGTACAATGAGCAGTTCTTC.

The CDR3 DNA follows: TGTGCCAGCAGCTTGGGACAGGGAGGATCGAAAGGCTACACCTTC. It specifies CASSLGQGGSKGYTF. This chain joins TRBV12-3 or TRBV12-4 and TRBJ1-2, with 9 bases lining up with TRBD1. Losses at the gene ends were 6 bases for V and 8 bases for J; bases not matched to a gene: 13. The CDR3 has 15 residues.

This sequence joins TRBV28 and TRBJ2-5; 7 nucleotides line up with TRBD1. Trimming removed 3 bases from V and 5 bases from J; junction bases left unmatched: 6. This CDR3 region has 14 residues. Germline CDR1 reads MDHEN; CDR2 reads SYDVKM. CDR3 DNA sequence: TGTGCCAGCAGTTTTTACAGGGGATCGGAGACCCAGTACTTC. Protein: CASSFYRGSETQYF.

This clonotype was counted between two and nine times. This chain uses TRBV2 with TRBJ2-3; 8 nucleotides agree with TRBD1. V shed 4 bases, J shed 4 bases, and the junction held 7 bases outside the gene matches. In germline, CDR1 is SNHLY, CDR2 FYNNEI. There are 15 residues in the CDR3. CDR3 residues: CASSVWAGGADTQYF. The CDR3 DNA reads TGTGCCAGCAGTGTGTGGGCAGGGGGCGCAGATACGCAGTATTTT.

This clonotype is categorized as medium-sized. V and J are TRBV27 and TRBJ2-7, with 7 bases lining up with TRBD1. The length of the CDR3 is 16 residues. Germline trimming cut 8 bases from V and 2 bases from J; bases unmatched to any gene: 15. Germline values: CDR1 MNHEY, CDR2 SMNVEV (reference sequence). The CDR3 loop reads CASGLIQRQGTYEQYF. As DNA, the CDR3 is TGTGCCAGCGGCTTGATACAGAGACAGGGTACCTACGAGCAGTACTTC.

This clonotype was counted a few times. The rearrangement uses TRBV20-1 and TRBJ1-6; unclear D gene. Germline assignment: CDR1 DFQATT and CDR2 SNEGSKA (reference sequence). V lost 5 bases, J lost 8 bases, and 10 bases lay in between. The length of the CDR3 is 12 residues. CDR3 DNA: TGCAGTGCTGCGGCAGGAGATTCACCCCTCCACTTT. This sequence encodes CSAAAGDSPLHF.

The V gene is TRBV7-8, the J gene TRBJ2-5; D gene ambiguous. Trimming left V 3 bases short and J 0 bases short, with 8 bases between. In germline, CDR1 is SGHVS, CDR2 FQNEAQ. CDR3 length equals 14 residues. The chain's CDR3 is CASSFTEHQETQYF. In DNA form, the CDR3 reads TGTGCCAGCAGCTTCACAGAACACCAAGAGACCCAGTACTTC.

In its sample, this clonotype was seen many times. This chain joins TRBV3-1 and TRBJ1-2, with TRBD1 matching 7 bases. CDR1 is LGHDT and CDR2 is YNNKEL in the germline V gene (reference sequence). The J segment lost 5 bases and the V segment lost 1 base, leaving 4 bases of the junction unmatched. The CDR3 totals 14 residues. CDR3: CASSQVSQGYGYTF. In DNA form, the CDR3 reads TGTGCCAGCAGCCAAGTGTCACAGGGGTATGGCTACACCTTC.

Many counts were recorded for this clonotype. This chain joins TRBV4-2 and TRBJ2-7; no reliable D call. V lost 1 base and J 5 bases, leaving 21 bases between the germline ends. The CDR3 runs 17 residues. The germline gives CDR1 LGHNA, CDR2 YNFKEQ. This CDR3 is CASSQVEGTRTPHEQYF. The CDR3 DNA reads as TGTGCCAGCAGCCAAGTAGAAGGAACCCGCACGCCCCACGAGCAGTACTTC.

The chain recombines TRBV2 with TRBJ1-2; D ambiguous. This CDR3 has 12 amino acids. V dropped 4 bases and J dropped 4 bases, with 7 bases sitting between them. The germline V gene has CDR1 SNHLY and CDR2 FYNNEI. The CDR3 spells CASSVQVYGYTF. The CDR3 DNA follows: TGTGCCAGCAGTGTCCAGGTCTATGGCTACACCTTC.

The chain employs TRBV29-1 and TRBJ2-7; 8 bases map to TRBD1. V gave up 8 bases and J gave up 2 bases; unmatched junction bases: 8. The germline gives CDR1 SQVTM, CDR2 ANQGSEA. The CDR3 extends over 13 amino acids. CDR3 DNA: TGCAGCATCCGGACAGGGAAAGCCTACGAGCAGTACTTC. The encoded protein is CSIRTGKAYEQYF.

This clonotype has at least ten counts. The rearrangement uses TRBV4-3 and TRBJ1-3; no firm D call. Trimming cost V 3 bases and J 0 bases, with 18 bases left between them. The CDR3 is 18 amino acids. CDR1 and CDR2 (germline): LGHNA, YSLEER. The CDR3 loop is CASSQHPRSTSSGNTIYF. CDR3 in DNA: TGCGCCAGCAGCCAGCACCCGAGGAGTACCAGCTCTGGAAACACCATATATTTT.

This rearrangement joins TRBV6-5 to TRBJ1-5, with 8 bases that match TRBD1. The CDR3 length is 14 residues. CDR1 MNHEY and CDR2 SVGAGI come from the germline V gene. V shed 2 bases and J 5 bases; nucleotides not matched to a gene: 2. This CDR3 is CASSYQTGDQPQHF. CDR3 DNA sequence: TGTGCCAGCAGTTACCAGACAGGGGATCAGCCCCAGCATTTT.

In its sample, this clonotype was seen a few times. V is TRBV5-6 and J is TRBJ1-6; a weak D match, TRBD1 (5 bases). The CDR3 extends over 16 amino acids. V was pared by 0 bases and J by 7 bases, with 14 bases between. Germline CDR1 and CDR2: SGHDT and YYEEEE. CDR3 DNA: TGTGCCAGCAGCTTGGTCTCAGGGATTTGGAATTCACCCCTCCACTTT. It encodes CASSLVSGIWNSPLHF.

This clonotype was detected ten times or more. The chain uses TRBV5-6 and TRBJ2-7; D possibly corresponds to TRBD1 (6 bases). This CDR3 comprises 15 residues. V was clipped by 3 bases and J by 3 bases, with 16 bases between them. Germline CDR1 is SGHDT and CDR2 is YYEEEE. The CDR3 is CASSSPKGQFYEQYF. As DNA, the CDR3 is TGTGCCAGCAGCTCACCTAAAGGACAGTTCTACGAGCAGTACTTC.